The 2 T cell receptor beta chains below come from one sample, sequenced in a study of CD8+ T cells in alopecia areata. cDNA reverse transcribed from extracted RNA served as the sequencing template. Sequencing used immunoSEQ multiplex PCR; TCRdb keeps in-frame clones, though not all of them. Among roughly 120,000 clones listed, more than 30% were seen once. The sequenced material came from CD4+ T cells sorted from blood. These receptors were collected from a human donor with alopecia areata.

This clone has a handful of counts. This likely came from a read error, as a far larger clone is one base away. The same CDR3 arises from other DNA sequences in this sample as well. The rearrangement links TRBV7-9 to TRBJ2-5; 7 bases match TRBD1. There are 13 residues in the CDR3. Germline V CDR1 and CDR2: SEHNR, FQNEAQ (reference sequence). CDR3 sequence reads: CASSSGQQETQYF. CDR3 sequence (DNA): TGCGCCAGCAGCTCGGGACAGCAAGAGACCCAGTACTTC.

The V and J genes are TRBV7-9 and TRBJ2-5; D gene unclear. Germline assignment: CDR1 SEHNR and CDR2 FQNEAQ (reference sequence). CDR3 length equals 15 residues. The V end was cut by 0 bases, the J end by 0 bases, with 8 bases between. DNA for the CDR3: TGTGCCAGCAGCTTAGCAGGGTTTGACCAAGAGACCCAGTACTTC. Protein product: CASSLAGFDQETQYF.